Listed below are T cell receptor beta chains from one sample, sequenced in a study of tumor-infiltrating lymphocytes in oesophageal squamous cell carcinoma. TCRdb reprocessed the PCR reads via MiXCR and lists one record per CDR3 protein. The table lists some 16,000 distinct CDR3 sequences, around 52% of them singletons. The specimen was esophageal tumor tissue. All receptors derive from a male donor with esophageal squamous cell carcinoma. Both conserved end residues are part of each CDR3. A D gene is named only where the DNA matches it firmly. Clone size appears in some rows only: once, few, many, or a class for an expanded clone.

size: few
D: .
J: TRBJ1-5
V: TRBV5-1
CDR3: CASSPQGMSNQPQHF
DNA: TGCGCCAGCAGCCCACAGGGTATGAGCAATCAGCCCCAGCATTTT

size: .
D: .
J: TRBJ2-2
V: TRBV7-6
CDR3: CASSYPPGTPSNTGELFF
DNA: TGTGCCAGCAGCTATCCTCCCGGGACACCATCGAACACCGGGGAGCTGTTTTTT

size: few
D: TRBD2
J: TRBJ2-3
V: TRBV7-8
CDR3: CASSRWTSGNTDTQYF
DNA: TGTGCCAGCAGCAGATGGACTAGCGGGAATACAGATACGCAGTATTTT

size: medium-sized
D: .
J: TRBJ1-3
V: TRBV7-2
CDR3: CASSFFGAVGNTIYF
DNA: TGTGCCAGCAGCTTCTTCGGCGCGGTTGGAAACACCATATATTTT

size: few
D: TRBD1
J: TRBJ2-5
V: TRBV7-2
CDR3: CASSLGTGSQETQYF
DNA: TGTGCCAGCAGCTTAGGGACAGGGAGCCAAGAGACCCAGTACTTC

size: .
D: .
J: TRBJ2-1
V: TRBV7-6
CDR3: CASSQNGPAGEQFF
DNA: TGTGCCAGCAGCCAGAACGGGCCTGCGGGTGAGCAGTTCTTC

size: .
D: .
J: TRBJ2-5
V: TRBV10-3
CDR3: CAISEGVRETQYF
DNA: TGTGCCATCAGTGAGGGGGTCAGGGAGACCCAGTACTTC

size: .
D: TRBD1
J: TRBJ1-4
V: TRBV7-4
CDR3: CASSRGQAPNEKLFF
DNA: TGTGCCAGCAGCAGAGGACAGGCACCTAATGAAAAACTGTTTTTT

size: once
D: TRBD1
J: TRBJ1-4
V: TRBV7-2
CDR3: CASSPDRGNEKLFF
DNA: TGTGCCAGCAGTCCGGACAGGGGTAATGAAAAACTGTTTTTT

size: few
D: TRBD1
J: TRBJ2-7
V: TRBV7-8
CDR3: CASSSTGSPYEQYF
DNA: TGTGCCAGCAGCTCGACAGGGAGTCCCTACGAGCAGTACTTC

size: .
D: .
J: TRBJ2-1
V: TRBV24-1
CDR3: CATSDLRFAGTNEQFF
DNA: TGTGCCACCAGTGATTTGCGGTTTGCGGGAACGAATGAGCAGTTCTTC

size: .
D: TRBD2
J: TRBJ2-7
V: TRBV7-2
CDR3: CASSLYGGRAQYEQYF
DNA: TGTGCCAGCAGCTTATATGGCGGGAGGGCTCAATACGAGCAGTACTTC

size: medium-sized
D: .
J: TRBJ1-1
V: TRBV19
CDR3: CASTTTRRANTEAFF
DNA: TGTGCCAGTACCACGACCCGTAGAGCAAACACTGAAGCTTTCTTT

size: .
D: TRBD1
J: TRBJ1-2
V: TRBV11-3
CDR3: CASSLRDRDYGYTF
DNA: TGTGCCAGCAGCTTACGGGACAGGGACTATGGCTACACCTTC

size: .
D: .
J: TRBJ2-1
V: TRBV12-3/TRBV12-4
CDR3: CASSSLVTGGEQFF
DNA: TGTGCCAGCAGTTCCCTCGTCACGGGCGGGGAGCAGTTCTTC

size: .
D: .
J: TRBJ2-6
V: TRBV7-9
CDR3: CASSLGHSGANVLTF
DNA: TGTGCCAGCAGCTTAGGCCACTCTGGGGCCAACGTCCTGACTTTC

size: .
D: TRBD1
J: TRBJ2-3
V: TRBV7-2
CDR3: CASSNARLAGTASTDTQYF
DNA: TGTGCCAGCAGTAACGCCCGCCTAGCTGGGACAGCTAGCACAGATACGCAGTATTTT

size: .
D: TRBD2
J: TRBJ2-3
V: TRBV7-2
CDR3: CASSRLAGGSDTQYF
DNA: TGTGCCAGCAGCCGACTAGCGGGAGGTTCAGATACGCAGTATTTT

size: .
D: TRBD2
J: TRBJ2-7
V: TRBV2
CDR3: CASRERDESYNEQYF
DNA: TGTGCCAGCAGGGAGCGGGATGAATCCTACAATGAGCAGTACTTC

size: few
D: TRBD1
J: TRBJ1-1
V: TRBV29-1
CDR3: CSAKKQGAGTEAFF
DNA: TGCAGCGCAAAAAAACAGGGGGCTGGAACTGAAGCTTTCTTT

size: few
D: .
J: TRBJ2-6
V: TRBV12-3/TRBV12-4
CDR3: CASSFPGAMDAGANVLTF
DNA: TGTGCCAGCAGTTTTCCAGGGGCCATGGATGCTGGGGCCAACGTCCTGACTTTC

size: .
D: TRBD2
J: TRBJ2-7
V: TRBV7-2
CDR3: CASRPGGGRTDTQYF
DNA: TGTGCCAGCAGGCCGGGCGGGGGGCGAACAGATACGCAGTACTTC

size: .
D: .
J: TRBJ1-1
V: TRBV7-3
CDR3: CASSLSPAMNTEAFF
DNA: TGTGCCAGCAGCTTAAGTCCAGCCATGAACACTGAAGCTTTCTTT

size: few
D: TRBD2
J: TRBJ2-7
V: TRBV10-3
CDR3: CAIRLAGGPGNEQYF
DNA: TGTGCCATCAGGCTAGCGGGAGGGCCTGGAAATGAGCAGTACTTC

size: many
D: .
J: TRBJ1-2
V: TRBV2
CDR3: CASSQSAETGGYTF
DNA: TGTGCCAGCAGCCAAAGCGCCGAAACGGGTGGCTACACCTTC

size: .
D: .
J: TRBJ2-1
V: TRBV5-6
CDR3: CASSLSNNSPLHF
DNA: TGTGCCAGCAGCTTGTCCAATAATTCACCCCTCCACTTC

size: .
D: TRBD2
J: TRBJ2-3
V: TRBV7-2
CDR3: CASSLNSGRGTDTQYF
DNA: TGTGCCAGCAGCCTAAATAGCGGGAGGGGCACAGATACGCAGTATTTT

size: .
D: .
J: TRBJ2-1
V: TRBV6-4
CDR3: CASSEVSGQGYNEQFF
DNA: TGTGCCAGCAGTGAAGTGAGCGGGCAGGGTTACAATGAGCAGTTCTTC

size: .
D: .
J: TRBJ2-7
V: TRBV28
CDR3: CASSLPSYSEQYF
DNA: TGTGCCAGCAGTTTGCCAAGTTACTCCGAGCAGTACTTC